The 2 T cell receptor beta chains below all came from one sample that was sequenced in a study of molecular identifiers for immune sequencing clone quantification (dated by TCRdb to the late 2010s). Receptors were amplified or captured by PCR. The reads were generated on a NextSeq 500. TCRdb redid the processing of the public reads, applying fastp at Q25 and MiXCR, and retained in-frame beta chains. One record per CDR3 amino acid sequence lists the most common genes and DNA. Within this sample are roughly 90,000 distinct CDR3 sequences, with 25% of them counted one time only. The ten most abundant clones make up around 0.77% of the sample. The sample comprised naive CD8+ T cells from blood, with Jurkat cell RNA spiked in. Per the publication, the cell subset or site label means: FACS-sorted CD8+CD4-CCR7+CD45RA+ naive T cells. All receptors come from a human donor in good health. Some libraries in this study had Jurkat cell RNA spiked in.

A note on this clonotype: A much larger clone is a single base away; this may be a read error. The chain recombines TRBV6-2 or TRBV6-3 with TRBJ1-4; TRBD1 matches 7 bases. This CDR3 contains 16 residues. Germline assignment: CDR1 MNHEY and CDR2 SVGEGT. With 5 bases clipped from V and 7 bases from J, the junction kept 13 bases outside the gene matches. The CDR3 protein is CASSTRPGTAPEKLFF. The CDR3 bases are TGTGCCAGCAGTACCCGTCCCGGGACAGCGCCTGAAAAACTGTTTTTT.

Ten or more counts support this clonotype. V is TRBV5-6 and J is TRBJ2-3; D uncertain. V was trimmed by 2 bases and J by 4 bases, leaving 5 bases between them. CDR3 size: 12 residues. The germline V gene encodes CDR1 SGHDT and CDR2 YYEEEE. The CDR3 nucleotides are TGTGCCAGCAGCTTCTCTTCAGATACGCAGTATTTT. Translating it yields CASSFSSDTQYF.